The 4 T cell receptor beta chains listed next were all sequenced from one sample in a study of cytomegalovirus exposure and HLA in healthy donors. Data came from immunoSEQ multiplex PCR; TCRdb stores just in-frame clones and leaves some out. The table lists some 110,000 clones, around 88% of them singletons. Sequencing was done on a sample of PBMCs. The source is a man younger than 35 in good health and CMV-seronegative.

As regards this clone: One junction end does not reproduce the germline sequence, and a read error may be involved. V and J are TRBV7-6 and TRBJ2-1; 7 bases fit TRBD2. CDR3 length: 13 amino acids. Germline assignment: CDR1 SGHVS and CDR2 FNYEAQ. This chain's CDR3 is CASSLIHGRERFF. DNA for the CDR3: TGTGCCAGCAGCCTAATCCACGGGCGGGAGCGGTTCTTC.

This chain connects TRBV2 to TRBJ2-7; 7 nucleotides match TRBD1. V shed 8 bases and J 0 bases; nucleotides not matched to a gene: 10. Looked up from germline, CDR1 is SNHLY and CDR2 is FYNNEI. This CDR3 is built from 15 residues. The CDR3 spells CASGEVAGGSYEQYF. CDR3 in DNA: TGTGCCAGCGGGGAAGTGGCAGGGGGCTCCTACGAGCAGTACTTC.

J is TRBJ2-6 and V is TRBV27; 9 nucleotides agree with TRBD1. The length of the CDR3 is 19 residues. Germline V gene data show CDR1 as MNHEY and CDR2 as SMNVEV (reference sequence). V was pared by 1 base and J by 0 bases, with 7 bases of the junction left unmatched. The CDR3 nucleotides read TGTGCCAGCAGTTTATATAGGACAGGGGAACACTCTGGGGCCAACGTCCTGACTTTC. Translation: CASSLYRTGEHSGANVLTF.

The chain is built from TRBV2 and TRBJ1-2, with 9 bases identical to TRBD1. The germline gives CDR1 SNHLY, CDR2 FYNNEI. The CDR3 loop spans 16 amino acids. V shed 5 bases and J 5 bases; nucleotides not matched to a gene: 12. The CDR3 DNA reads TGTGCCAGCAGTCCACTAACCACAGGGGGCCGGTATGGCTACACCTTC. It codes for CASSPLTTGGRYGYTF.